Listed below are T cell receptor beta chains from one sample, sequenced in a study. MiXCR, applied by TCRdb to the 5' RACE reads, yields one record per CDR3 protein. The table has about 6,400 distinct CDR3 sequences, about 60% seen once; the top ten hold roughly 3.7%. What was sequenced was tumor-infiltrating memory CD4+ T cells sorted from the breast tumor. These receptors originate from a female donor with breast cancer. The CDR3 runs from the conserved cysteine through the conserved F or W. The order of the fields is clone size, D gene, V gene, J gene, CDR3 length, CDR3 DNA, CDR3 protein. A D gene is named only where the DNA matches it firmly. Part of the rows lack a size; the others show once, few, many or a class for expanded clones.

NA,NA,TRBV12-3/TRBV12-4,TRBJ2-1,15,TGTGCCAGCAGTTTAACGGCTAGCGCCTACAATGAGCAGTTCTTC,CASSLTASAYNEQFF
NA,TRBD2,TRBV20-1,TRBJ2-1,16,TGCAGTGCATGGACTAGCGGGATGGGCTCCTACAATGAGCAGTTCTTC,CSAWTSGMGSYNEQFF
NA,NA,TRBV6-1,TRBJ1-1,15,TGTGCCAGCAGTAAACTCGAGGGGGGTAGAACTGAAGCTTTCTTT,CASSKLEGGRTEAFF
few,NA,TRBV5-1,TRBJ2-5,13,TGCGCCAGCAGCGCCGACTTTGGGGAGACCCAGTACTTC,CASSADFGETQYF
NA,NA,TRBV11-2,TRBJ2-7,15,TGTGCCAGCAGCTTAGAAGGTAGCGGCACCTACGAGCAGTACTTC,CASSLEGSGTYEQYF
few,NA,TRBV12-3/TRBV12-4,TRBJ1-1,14,TGTGCCAGCACCGGCGTGGCCGAGAACACTGAAGCTTTCTTT,CASTGVAENTEAFF
few,NA,TRBV6-6,TRBJ2-7,12,TGTGCCAGCAGTCCAGGGAACCACGAGCAGTACTTC,CASSPGNHEQYF
NA,NA,TRBV2,TRBJ2-2,13,TGTGCCAGCAGTGTGAGGGAGTCCGGGGAGCTGTTTTTT,CASSVRESGELFF
few,TRBD1,TRBV19,TRBJ1-2,16,TGTGCCAGTAGTATTGTAGGACAGGAGACAAAGAGGGGCTACACCTTC,CASSIVGQETKRGYTF
medium-sized,NA,TRBV7-2,TRBJ1-1,13,TGTGCCAGCAGCCGCGACGAGAACACTGAAGCTTTCTTT,CASSRDENTEAFF
few,TRBD1,TRBV6-6,TRBJ1-2,13,TGTGCCAGCAGTTACCAGGGGGCCTCTGGCTACACCTTC,CASSYQGASGYTF
NA,TRBD1,TRBV5-1,TRBJ1-6,15,TGCGCCAGCAGCTCCGACAGGGGAGATAATTCACCCCTCCACTTT,CASSSDRGDNSPLHF
NA,TRBD1,TRBV11-1,TRBJ2-7,16,TGTGCCAGCAGCAACCGGGACAGGGGGATCTCCTACGAGCAGTACTTC,CASSNRDRGISYEQYF
NA,TRBD2,TRBV20-1,TRBJ2-1,14,TGCAGTGCGGGACGGTGGACTAGCCCCAATGAGCAGTTCTTC,CSAGRWTSPNEQFF
few,NA,TRBV7-2,TRBJ1-6,15,TGTGCCAGCAGCTTCCAGGGCTGGAATAATTCACCCCTCCACTTT,CASSFQGWNNSPLHF
NA,NA,TRBV4-2,TRBJ1-1,13,TGTGCCAGCAGCCAACAAGCGGGCACTGAAGCTTTCTTT,CASSQQAGTEAFF
NA,NA,TRBV6-6,TRBJ2-7,15,TGTGCCAGCAGACTGGGGCCGGTGAGCTCCTACGAGCAGTACTTC,CASRLGPVSSYEQYF
NA,TRBD2,TRBV5-6,TRBJ2-2,14,TGTGCCAGCAGCTCGCGGGGGGGCGTCGGGGAGCTGTTTTTT,CASSSRGGVGELFF